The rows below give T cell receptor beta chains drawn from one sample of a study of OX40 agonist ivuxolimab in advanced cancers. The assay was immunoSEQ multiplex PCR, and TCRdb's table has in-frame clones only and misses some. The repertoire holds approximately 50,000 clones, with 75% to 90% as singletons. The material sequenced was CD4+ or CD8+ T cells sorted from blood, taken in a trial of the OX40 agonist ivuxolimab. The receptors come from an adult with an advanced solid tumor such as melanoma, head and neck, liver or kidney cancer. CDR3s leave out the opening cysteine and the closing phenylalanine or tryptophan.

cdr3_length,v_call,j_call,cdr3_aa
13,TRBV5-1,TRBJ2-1,ASSLLAASYNEQF
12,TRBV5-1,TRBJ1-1,ASSLGHLNTEAF
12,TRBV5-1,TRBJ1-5,ASSLAPGDQPQH
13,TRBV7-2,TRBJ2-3,ASSPDPGSRDTQY
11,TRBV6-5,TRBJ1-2,ASRQDSQYGYT
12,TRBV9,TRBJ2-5,ASSTSGGQETQY
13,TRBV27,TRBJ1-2,ASRRDRGAYYGYT
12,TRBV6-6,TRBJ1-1,ASSYWAGGGEAF
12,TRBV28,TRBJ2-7,ASSILPGTYEQY
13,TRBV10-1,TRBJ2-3,ASSERAADTDTQY
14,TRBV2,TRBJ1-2,ASSVLSRAPNYGYT
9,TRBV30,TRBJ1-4,AFWGGVRFF
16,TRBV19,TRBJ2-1,ASSPLRGRILNNNEQF
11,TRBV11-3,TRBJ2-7,ASSLMNSYEQY
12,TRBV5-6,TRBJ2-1,ASRAGTGGDEQF
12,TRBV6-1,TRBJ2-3,ASFYKGSTDTQY
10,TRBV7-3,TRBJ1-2,ASSRGARGYT
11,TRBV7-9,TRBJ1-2,ASSLRIVNGYT